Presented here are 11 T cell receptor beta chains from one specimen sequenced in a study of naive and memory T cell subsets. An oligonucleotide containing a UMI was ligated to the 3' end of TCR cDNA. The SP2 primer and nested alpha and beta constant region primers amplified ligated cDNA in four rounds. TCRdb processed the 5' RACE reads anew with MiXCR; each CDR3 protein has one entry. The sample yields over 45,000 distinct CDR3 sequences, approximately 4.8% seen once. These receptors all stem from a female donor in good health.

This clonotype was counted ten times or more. The CDR3 sequence is CASSPSGRSADTQYF. The CDR3, as DNA: TGTGCCAGCAGCCCTAGCGGGAGGAGCGCAGATACGCAGTATTTT. This chain connects TRBV7-2 to TRBJ2-3; 11 nucleotides match TRBD2. The CDR3 length is 15 residues. Germline CDR1 reads SGHTA; CDR2 reads FQGNSA. The ends lost 5 bases at V and 4 bases at J; junction bases unmatched: 5.

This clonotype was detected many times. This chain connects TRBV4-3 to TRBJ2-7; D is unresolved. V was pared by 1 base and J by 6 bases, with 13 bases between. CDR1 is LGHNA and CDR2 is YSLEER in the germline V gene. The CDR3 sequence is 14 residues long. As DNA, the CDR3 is TGCGCCAGCAGCCAAGGACTCCAATCGGCCGAGCAGTACTTC. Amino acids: CASSQGLQSAEQYF.

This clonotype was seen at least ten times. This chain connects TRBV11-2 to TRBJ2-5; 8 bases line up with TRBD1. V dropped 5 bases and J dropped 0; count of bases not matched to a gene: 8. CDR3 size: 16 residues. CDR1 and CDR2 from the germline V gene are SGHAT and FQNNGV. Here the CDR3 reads CASSRTEDRDQETQYF. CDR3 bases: TGTGCCAGCAGCCGCACGGAGGACAGGGACCAAGAGACCCAGTACTTC.

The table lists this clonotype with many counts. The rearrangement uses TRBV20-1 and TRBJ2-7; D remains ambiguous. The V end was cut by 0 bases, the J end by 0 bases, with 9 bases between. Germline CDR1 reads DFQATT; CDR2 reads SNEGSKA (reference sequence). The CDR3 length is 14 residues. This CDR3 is CSARDRKSSYEQYF. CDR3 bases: TGCAGTGCTAGAGATCGAAAAAGCTCCTACGAGCAGTACTTC.

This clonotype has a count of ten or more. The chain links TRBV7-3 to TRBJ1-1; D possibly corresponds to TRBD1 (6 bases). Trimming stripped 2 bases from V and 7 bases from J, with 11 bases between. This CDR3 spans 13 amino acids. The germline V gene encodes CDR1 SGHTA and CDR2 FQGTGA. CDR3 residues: CASSLYRVGEAFF. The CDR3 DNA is TGTGCCAGCAGCTTATACAGGGTTGGTGAAGCTTTCTTT.

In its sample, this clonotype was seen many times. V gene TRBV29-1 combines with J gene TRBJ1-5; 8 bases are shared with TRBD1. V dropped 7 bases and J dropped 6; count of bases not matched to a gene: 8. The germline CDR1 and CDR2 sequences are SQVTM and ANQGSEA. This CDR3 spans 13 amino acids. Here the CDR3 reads CSAGGGISQPQHF. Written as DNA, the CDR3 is TGCAGCGCAGGGGGCGGGATAAGTCAGCCCCAGCATTTT. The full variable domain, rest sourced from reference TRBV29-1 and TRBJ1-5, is SAVISQKPSRDICQRGTSLTIQCQVDSQVTMMFWYRQQPGQSLTLIATANQGSEATYESGFVIDKFPISRPNLTFSTLTVSNMSPEDSSIYLCSAGGGISQPQHFGDGTRLSIL.

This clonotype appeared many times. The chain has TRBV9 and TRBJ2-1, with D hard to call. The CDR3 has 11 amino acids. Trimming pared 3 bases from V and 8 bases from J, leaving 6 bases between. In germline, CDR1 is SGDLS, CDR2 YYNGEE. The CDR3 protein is CASSDIYEQFF. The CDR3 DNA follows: TGTGCCAGCAGCGATATCTATGAGCAGTTCTTC.

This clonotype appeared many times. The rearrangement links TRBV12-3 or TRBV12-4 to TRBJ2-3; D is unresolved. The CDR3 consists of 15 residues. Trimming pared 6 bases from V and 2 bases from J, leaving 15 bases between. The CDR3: CASSRANGPTDTQYF. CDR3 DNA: TGTGCCAGCAGCCGGGCCAACGGGCCCACAGATACGCAGTATTTT.

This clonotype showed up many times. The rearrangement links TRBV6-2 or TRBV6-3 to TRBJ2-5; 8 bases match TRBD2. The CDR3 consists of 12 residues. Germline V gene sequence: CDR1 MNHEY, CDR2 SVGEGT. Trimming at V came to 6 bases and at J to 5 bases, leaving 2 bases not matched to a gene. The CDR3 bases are TGTGCCAGCAGCTGGACTAGCGAGACCCAGTACTTC. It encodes CASSWTSETQYF.

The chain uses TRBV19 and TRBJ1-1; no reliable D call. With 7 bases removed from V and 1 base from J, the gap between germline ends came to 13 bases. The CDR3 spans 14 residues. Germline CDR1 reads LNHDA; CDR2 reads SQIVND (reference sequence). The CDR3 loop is CASILTETNTEAFF. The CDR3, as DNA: TGTGCCAGTATTTTAACAGAAACGAACACTGAAGCTTTCTTT.

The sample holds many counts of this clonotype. The CDR3 loop reads CATSTPGGLGEQYF. CDR3 DNA: TGTGCCACCAGCACCCCCGGGGGTCTGGGCGAGCAGTACTTC. The chain employs TRBV15 and TRBJ2-7, with D possibly being TRBD2 (6 bases). This CDR3 spans 14 amino acids. Trimming removed 4 bases from V and 6 bases from J, with 16 bases in between. Per germline, CDR1 LNHNV and CDR2 YYDKDF (reference sequence). The entire variable domain, with the rest obtained from reference TRBV15 and TRBJ2-7, is as follows: DAMVIQNPRYQVTQFGKPVTLSCSQTLNHNVMYWYQQKSSQAPKLLFHYYDKDFNNEADTPDNFQSRRPNTSFCFLDIRSPGLGDTAMYLCATSTPGGLGEQYFGPGTRLTVT.